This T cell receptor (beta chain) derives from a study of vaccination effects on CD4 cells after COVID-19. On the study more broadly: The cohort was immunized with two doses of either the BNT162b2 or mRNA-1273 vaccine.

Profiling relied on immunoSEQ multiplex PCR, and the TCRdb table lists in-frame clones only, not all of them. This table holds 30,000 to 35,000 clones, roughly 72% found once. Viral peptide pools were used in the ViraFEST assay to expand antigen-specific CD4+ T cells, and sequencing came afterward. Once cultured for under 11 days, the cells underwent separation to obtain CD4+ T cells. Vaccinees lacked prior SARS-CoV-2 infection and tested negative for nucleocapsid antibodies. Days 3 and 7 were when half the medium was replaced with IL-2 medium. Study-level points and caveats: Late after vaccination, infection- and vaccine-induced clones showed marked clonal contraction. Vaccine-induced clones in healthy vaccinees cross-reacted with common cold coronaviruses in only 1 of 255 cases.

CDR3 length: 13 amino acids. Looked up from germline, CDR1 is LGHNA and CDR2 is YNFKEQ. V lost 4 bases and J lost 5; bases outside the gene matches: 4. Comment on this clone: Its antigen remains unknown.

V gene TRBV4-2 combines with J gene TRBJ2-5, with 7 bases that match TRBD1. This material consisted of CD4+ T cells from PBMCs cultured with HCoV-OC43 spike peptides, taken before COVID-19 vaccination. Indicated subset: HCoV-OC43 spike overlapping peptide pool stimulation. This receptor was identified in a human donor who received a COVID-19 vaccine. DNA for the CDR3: TGTGCCAGCAGCCGAGGGGGCGAGGAGACCCAGTACTTC. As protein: CASSRGGEETQYF.